This T cell receptor beta chain was profiled in a study of blood T cell repertoires in COVID-19. Whole-study context: Both acute and convalescent COVID-19 samples were obtained from the United States, Italy and Spain.

TCRdb's copy holds only in-frame clones and misses some; the assay was immunoSEQ multiplex PCR. The repertoire holds approximately 130,000 clones, with 85% to 90% as singletons. The V gene's germline CDR1 is ENHRY and CDR2 SYGVKD. The CDR3 is 14 amino acids. Trimming stripped 6 bases from V and 5 bases from J, with 13 bases between. The sequence was collected from a middle-aged man with acute or convalescent COVID-19. This chain links TRBV10-3 with TRBJ1-4; D is possibly TRBD1 (5 bases). The source material was peripheral blood. This CDR3 is CAIRARGSNEKLFF. CDR3 DNA: TGTGCCATCAGGGCGCGGGGGAGCAATGAAAAACTGTTTTTT.